Listed below are T cell receptor beta chains from one sample, sequenced in a study of blood T cell repertoires in COVID-19. Here immunoSEQ multiplex PCR was the method, and the copy in TCRdb shows in-frame clones only, minus some. The table has around 25,000 clones, roughly nine tenths seen once. What was sequenced was peripheral blood. Source of these receptors: a man between 70 and 80 years old with acute or convalescent COVID-19. Each CDR3 is given with its conserved first and last residue. Fields, in order: J gene, clone size, V gene, D gene, CDR3 protein, CDR3 DNA. The D gene is left open where the match is weak. A clone size is listed for some rows: how often the clone was seen (once, few, many), or a class if it is expanded.

j_call: TRBJ2-3; clone_size: few; v_call: TRBV24-1; d_call: TRBD2; cdr3_aa: CATSAGGSVNTQYF; cdr3_nt: TGTGCCACCAGTGCAGGCGGGAGCGTAAATACGCAGTATTTT
j_call: TRBJ1-2; clone_size: .; v_call: TRBV6-5; d_call: .; cdr3_aa: CASSYNSGLYGYTF; cdr3_nt: TGTGCCAGCAGTTACAATTCGGGACTCTATGGCTACACCTTC
j_call: TRBJ2-7; clone_size: .; v_call: TRBV7-9; d_call: .; cdr3_aa: CASSSSSEQYF; cdr3_nt: TGTGCCAGCAGCTCCTCTAGCGAGCAGTACTTC
j_call: TRBJ1-1; clone_size: .; v_call: TRBV19; d_call: .; cdr3_aa: CASSIGRGNGEAFF; cdr3_nt: TGTGCCAGTAGTATAGGTCGGGGGAACGGTGAAGCTTTTTTT
j_call: TRBJ2-7; clone_size: .; v_call: TRBV30; d_call: TRBD2; cdr3_aa: CAWSGGTRSRDEQYF; cdr3_nt: TGTGCCTGGAGTGGGGGGACTAGGAGTCGGGACGAGCAGTACTTC
j_call: TRBJ1-2; clone_size: .; v_call: TRBV4-1; d_call: .; cdr3_aa: CASSSGVGYTF; cdr3_nt: TGCGCCAGCAGTTCAGGGGTGGGCTACACCTTC
j_call: TRBJ1-5; clone_size: .; v_call: TRBV27; d_call: .; cdr3_aa: CASSFNPNTGSNQPQHF; cdr3_nt: TGTGCCAGCAGTTTCAACCCCAATACGGGAAGCAATCAGCCCCAGCATTTT
j_call: TRBJ2-2; clone_size: .; v_call: TRBV2; d_call: .; cdr3_aa: CASSVERGGGELFF; cdr3_nt: TGTGCCAGCAGTGTCGAGAGGGGAGGCGGGGAGCTGTTTTTT
j_call: TRBJ1-4; clone_size: once; v_call: TRBV4-2; d_call: .; cdr3_aa: CASSQVSKTNEKLFF; cdr3_nt: TGTGCCAGCAGCCAGGTGTCTAAAACTAATGAAAAACTGTTTTTT
j_call: TRBJ2-3; clone_size: .; v_call: TRBV6-1; d_call: .; cdr3_aa: CASSEDGLLTDTQYF; cdr3_nt: TGTGCCAGCAGTGAAGATGGGCTCCTCACAGATACGCAGTATTTT
j_call: TRBJ2-5; clone_size: .; v_call: TRBV5-6; d_call: TRBD1; cdr3_aa: CASSRGDRGPETQYF; cdr3_nt: TGTGCCAGCAGCCGGGGGGACAGGGGTCCCGAGACCCAGTACTTC
j_call: TRBJ2-3; clone_size: .; v_call: TRBV3-1/TRBV3-2; d_call: TRBD2; cdr3_aa: CASSQESGGGDNTDTQYF; cdr3_nt: TGTGCCAGCAGCCAGGAAAGCGGGGGGGGCGATAACACAGATACGCAGTATTTT
j_call: TRBJ2-3; clone_size: .; v_call: TRBV6-5; d_call: .; cdr3_aa: CASSRANTDTQYF; cdr3_nt: TGTGCCAGCAGCCGAGCGAACACAGATACGCAGTATTTT
j_call: TRBJ2-7; clone_size: .; v_call: TRBV9; d_call: TRBD2; cdr3_aa: CASSVGLAGGYEQYF; cdr3_nt: TGTGCCAGCAGCGTAGGACTAGCGGGAGGGTACGAGCAGTACTTC
j_call: TRBJ2-5; clone_size: once; v_call: TRBV2; d_call: TRBD1; cdr3_aa: CASSEAGGAWETQYF; cdr3_nt: TGTGCCAGCAGTGAGGCAGGGGGCGCCTGGGAGACCCAGTACTTC
j_call: TRBJ1-1; clone_size: .; v_call: TRBV18; d_call: TRBD1; cdr3_aa: CASSPTTGFDTEAFF; cdr3_nt: TGTGCCAGCTCACCTACGACAGGGTTTGACACTGAAGCTTTCTTT
j_call: TRBJ2-5; clone_size: few; v_call: TRBV6-5; d_call: .; cdr3_aa: CASSYSGGGSQETQYF; cdr3_nt: TGTGCCAGCAGTTACTCTGGGGGGGGCAGCCAAGAGACCCAGTACTTC
j_call: TRBJ1-1; clone_size: .; v_call: TRBV23-1; d_call: .; cdr3_aa: CASSQERGLYTEAFF; cdr3_nt: TGCGCCAGCAGTCAAGAAAGGGGACTGTACACTGAAGCTTTCTTT
j_call: TRBJ2-1; clone_size: .; v_call: TRBV2; d_call: TRBD2; cdr3_aa: CASSESPTSGNEQFF; cdr3_nt: TGTGCCAGCAGTGAGTCCCCTACTAGCGGGAATGAGCAGTTCTTC
j_call: TRBJ2-7; clone_size: .; v_call: TRBV19; d_call: TRBD1; cdr3_aa: CASSRYRGEYEQYF; cdr3_nt: TGTGCCAGTAGTAGGTACAGGGGGGAGTACGAGCAGTACTTC
j_call: TRBJ2-1; clone_size: .; v_call: TRBV7-2; d_call: TRBD2; cdr3_aa: CASSPGLALHEQFF; cdr3_nt: TGTGCCAGCTCCCCGGGACTAGCGCTTCATGAGCAGTTCTTC
j_call: TRBJ1-2; clone_size: .; v_call: TRBV6-5; d_call: TRBD1; cdr3_aa: CASSRGTGAYGYTF; cdr3_nt: TGTGCCAGCAGCCGCGGGACAGGAGCCTATGGCTACACCTTC
j_call: TRBJ1-5; clone_size: .; v_call: TRBV21-1; d_call: .; cdr3_aa: CASSKDFHSNQPQHF; cdr3_nt: TGTGCCAGCAGCAAAGACTTCCATAGCAATCAGCCCCAGCATTTT
j_call: TRBJ1-1; clone_size: .; v_call: TRBV5-1; d_call: .; cdr3_aa: CASSIDRSNTEAFF; cdr3_nt: TGCGCCAGCAGCATTGACAGGTCGAACACTGAAGCTTTCTTT